These 26 T cell receptor beta chains came from one sample sequenced in a study of vaccination effects on CD4 cells after COVID-19. Profiled with immunoSEQ multiplex PCR; TCRdb holds only in-frame clones, not every one. The sample includes more than 35,000 clones, about 70% seen only once; the top ten take more than 13%. Antigen-specific CD4+ T cells were first expanded with viral peptide pools by the ViraFEST assay and only then sequenced. The culture ran for roughly 10 days before CD4+ T cells were isolated. Nobody among the vaccine recipients had prior SARS-CoV-2 infection (nucleocapsid antibodies were negative). For these receptors, no antigen is known. Here the sequenced sample was CD4+ T cells from PBMCs cultured with HCoV-OC43 spike peptides, taken before COVID-19 vaccination. Stated subset: HCoV-OC43 spike overlapping peptide pool stimulation. The source is a human donor who received a COVID-19 vaccine.

This rearrangement joins TRBV7-9 to TRBJ2-7; TRBD1 matches 7 bases. The CDR3 covers 15 residues. The V gene end was trimmed by 10 bases and the J gene end by 0 bases; junction bases not matched to a gene: 12. The germline CDR1 and CDR2 sequences are SEHNR and FQNEAQ (reference sequence). For the CDR3, the DNA is TGTGCCAACACACCCGGGACAGATTACTCCTACGAGCAGTACTTC. It codes for CANTPGTDYSYEQYF.

V is TRBV4-1 and J is TRBJ2-5; D possibly matches TRBD1 or TRBD2 (6 bases each). Germline lookup yields CDR1 MGHRA and CDR2 YSYEKL. The V end was cut by 0 bases, the J end by 1 base, with 9 bases between. This CDR3 has 15 residues. The CDR3 DNA is TGCGCCAGCAGCCAAGATGGGGGGCCCCAAGAGACCCAGTACTTC. This translates into CASSQDGGPQETQYF.

The V call is TRBV11-2, the J call TRBJ2-2, with 7 bases matching TRBD1. Germline V gene lookup returns CDR1 SGHAT and CDR2 FQNNGV. V lost 5 bases, J lost 6 bases, and 9 bases stayed unmatched. This CDR3 spans 15 amino acids. The CDR3 DNA follows: TGTGCCAGCAGCCCCGGACAGGTCTGGCCCGGGGAGCTGTTTTTT. As protein: CASSPGQVWPGELFF.

This clone was seen only a few times. The DNA for the CDR3 is TGCGCCAGCAGCCGTACTGGACAGGGGGCGGTCGGGGAGCTGTTTTTT. Its protein is CASSRTGQGAVGELFF. This rearrangement joins TRBV5-1 to TRBJ2-2; 11 bases line up with TRBD1. Trimming took 4 bases from V and 7 from J; bases not matched to a gene: 9. CDR1 is SGHRS and CDR2 is YFSETQ in the germline V gene. CDR3 length: 16 amino acids. Full variable domain (outside the CDR3, taken from reference TRBV5-1 and TRBJ2-2): KAGVTQTPRYLIKTRGQQVTLSCSPISGHRSVSWYQQTPGQGLQFLFEYFSETQRNKGNFPGRFSGRQFSNSRSEMNVSTLELGDSALYLCASSRTGQGAVGELFFGEGSRLTVL.

The CDR3 loop reads CASHGLAGNEQYF. The CDR3 DNA reads TGTGCCAGCCACGGACTAGCGGGGAACGAGCAGTACTTC. The chain combines TRBV2 with TRBJ2-7; 12 positions agree with TRBD2. CDR1 SNHLY and CDR2 FYNNEI come from the germline V gene. Trimming cost V 8 bases and J 5 bases; bases outside gene matches: 4. The CDR3 length is 13 residues.

The genes are TRBV5-4 and TRBJ1-2; 8 bases map to TRBD1. Trimming at V came to 3 bases and at J to 7 bases, leaving 8 bases not matched to a gene. CDR1 is SGHNT and CDR2 is YYREEE in the germline V gene (reference sequence). This CDR3 has 14 residues. In DNA form, the CDR3 reads TGTGCCAGCAGCTACTGGACAGGGACGGGTGGCTACACCTTC. This encodes CASSYWTGTGGYTF.

The chain recombines TRBV12-3 or TRBV12-4 with TRBJ1-1; D not certain. The CDR3 sequence is 13 residues long. Trimming took 3 bases from V and 1 from J, leaving 6 bases between them. The CDR3 loop reads CASSFRRNTEAFF. As DNA, the CDR3 is TGTGCCAGCAGTTTTCGTAGGAACACTGAAGCTTTCTTT.

This clone was recorded a few times. The chain has TRBV6-5 and TRBJ1-2, with 12 bases fitting TRBD1. Trimming took 4 bases from V and 4 from J; bases not matched to a gene: 7. Germline assignment: CDR1 MNHEY and CDR2 SVGAGI. The length of the CDR3 is 16 residues. CDR3 protein: CASSFPGQGAGYGYTF. CDR3 DNA sequence: TGTGCCAGCAGTTTCCCGGGACAGGGGGCAGGCTATGGCTACACCTTC.

The chain carries TRBV5-4 and TRBJ2-3; D may be TRBD2 (6 bases). There are 14 residues in the CDR3. Germline V gene sequence: CDR1 SGHNT, CDR2 YYREEE (reference sequence). Trimming took 6 bases from V and 5 from J, leaving 16 bases between them. CDR3 nucleotide sequence: TGTGCCAGCAACCGCCCCGGGGGTCAAGATACGCAGTATTTT. Its protein is CASNRPGGQDTQYF.

This clone appeared a few times. The CDR3 DNA sequence: TGTGCCAGCAGGACGGCAGGGGGCGCGGAGTATGGCTACACCTTC. Its translation: CASRTAGGAEYGYTF. The rearrangement uses TRBV28 and TRBJ1-2, with TRBD1 matching over 8 bases. This CDR3 has 15 amino acids. Per the germline V gene, CDR1 is MDHEN and CDR2 is SYDVKM. V shed 6 bases and J 5 bases; nucleotides not matched to a gene: 11.

This rearrangement joins TRBV10-3 to TRBJ2-7; a possible D gene is TRBD1 (5 bases). This CDR3 is built from 15 residues. In germline, CDR1 is ENHRY, CDR2 SYGVKD. V gave up 0 bases and J gave up 2 bases, with 11 bases separating them. CDR3 nucleotides: TGTGCCATCAGTGAGTCAGGGGTAATTGCCTACGAGCAGTACTTC. This translates into CAISESGVIAYEQYF.

The chain is built from TRBV3-1 (or the pseudogene TRBV3-2) and TRBJ1-2; TRBD1 aligns across 7 bases. The germline gives CDR1 LGHDT, CDR2 YNNKEL (reference sequence). This CDR3 spans 14 amino acids. V was clipped by 5 bases and J by 8 bases; unmatched bases: 11. For the CDR3, the DNA is TGTGCCAGCAGCTCGAACCGGGACAGAGCGGGCTACACCTTC. The encoded protein is CASSSNRDRAGYTF.

This clone was picked up a small number of times. The chain has TRBV6-5 and TRBJ1-3; D unclear. Trimming removed 8 bases from V and 0 bases from J, with 11 bases in between. Germline CDR1 MNHEY, CDR2 SVGAGI. The CDR3 consists of 14 residues. This chain's CDR3 is CASLDVNSGNTIYF. CDR3 DNA sequence: TGTGCCAGCCTGGACGTGAACTCTGGAAACACCATATATTTT.

This chain uses TRBV19 with TRBJ2-2, with 14 nucleotides matching TRBD2. The CDR3 extends over 18 amino acids. Germline V gene data show CDR1 as LNHDA and CDR2 as SQIVND (reference sequence). V gave up 10 bases and J gave up 4 bases; unmatched junction bases: 14. CDR3: CATFENPGLAGATGELFF. The CDR3 region has the DNA TGTGCCACCTTTGAGAACCCGGGACTAGCGGGAGCCACCGGGGAGCTGTTTTTT.

This chain joins TRBV25-1 and TRBJ2-2; D unclear. The germline CDR1 and CDR2 sequences are MGHDK and SYGVNS. The CDR3 contains 12 residues. The V end lost 2 bases, the J end lost 8 bases, and 6 bases lay between the germline ends. The CDR3 sequence: CASSEGTGELFF. The CDR3 coding sequence is TGTGCCAGCAGTGAAGGAACAGGGGAGCTGTTTTTT. Supplemented by reference TRBV25-1 and TRBJ2-2, the full variable domain reads EADIYQTPRYLVIGTGKKITLECSQTMGHDKMYWYQQDPGMELHLIHYSYGVNSTEKGDLSSESTVSRIRTEHFPLTLESARPSHTSQYLCASSEGTGELFFGEGSRLTVL.

The genes are TRBV27 and TRBJ2-7; 9 positions agree with TRBD2. The CDR3 extends over 17 amino acids. The germline V gene has CDR1 MNHEY and CDR2 SMNVEV (reference sequence). Losses at the gene ends were 5 bases for V and 1 base for J; bases not matched to a gene: 12. The CDR3 nucleotides read TGTGCCAGCAGTCCCACCCTTAGCGGGAGTGGGTCCTACGAGCAGTACTTC. Amino acids: CASSPTLSGSGSYEQYF.

This clone was recorded once. The chain couples TRBV2 to TRBJ1-6, with 7 bases lining up with TRBD1. The V gene end was trimmed by 6 bases and the J gene end by 5 bases; junction bases not matched to a gene: 4. Germline values: CDR1 SNHLY, CDR2 FYNNEI. The CDR3 runs to 14 residues. CDR3 coding DNA: TGTGCCAGCAGGGGGGACAGCGATAATTCACCCCTCCACTTT. Translation gives CASRGDSDNSPLHF.

This clone was observed a handful of times. The chain uses TRBV5-3 and TRBJ1-1; no firm D call. TRBV5-3 qualifies as an ORF whose function is uncertain. The CDR3 is 12 residues long. V lost 0 bases, J lost 3 bases, and 3 bases lay in between. The CDR3 DNA sequence: TGTGCCAGAAGCTTGGAAGACACTGAAGCTTTCTTT. This translates into CARSLEDTEAFF.

This clone was counted a single time. The V gene is TRBV7-8, the J gene TRBJ1-6, with D maybe TRBD1 (6 bases). V gave up 6 bases and J gave up 6 bases, with 12 bases separating them. The CDR3 consists of 14 residues. Per the germline V gene, CDR1 is SGHVS and CDR2 is FQNEAQ. CDR3 residues: CASSSRGANSPLHF. Written as DNA, the CDR3 is TGTGCCAGCAGTTCGCGGGGGGCTAATTCACCCCTCCACTTT.

The gene calls are TRBV19 and TRBJ1-4; D is unclear. The CDR3 loop spans 15 amino acids. Germline V gene sequence: CDR1 LNHDA, CDR2 SQIVND (reference sequence). The germline V and J ends were trimmed by 6 bases and 4 bases, with 15 bases remaining between them. CDR3 in amino acids: CASRKPGSFNEKLFF. Written as DNA, the CDR3 is TGTGCCAGTAGAAAACCGGGCTCTTTTAATGAAAAACTGTTTTTT.

The chain recombines TRBV4-1 with TRBJ2-2, with 11 bases that match TRBD2. The length of the CDR3 is 16 residues. After removal of 10 bases from V and 7 bases from J, the junction contained 14 bases not matched to a gene. Germline V gives CDR1 MGHRA, CDR2 YSYEKL. In DNA form, the CDR3 reads TGCGCCACCCGAATCGTAGCGGGGGGGCTCGGCGGGGAGCTGTTTTTT. Translation: CATRIVAGGLGGELFF.

This sequence joins TRBV10-2 and TRBJ2-5; the D gene is possibly TRBD2 (7 bases). The CDR3 loop spans 15 amino acids. From germline, CDR1 is WSHSY and CDR2 SAAADI. Trimming shortened V by 9 bases and J by 5 bases, and 22 bases separated the two germline ends. The CDR3 spells CARNGRGGAGETQYF. As DNA, the CDR3 is TGCGCCAGGAACGGAAGGGGGGGCGCGGGGGAGACCCAGTACTTC.

The J gene is TRBJ1-6, the V gene TRBV27; 8 bases agree with TRBD1. J lost 6 bases, V lost 3 bases, and 1 base had no gene match. From germline, CDR1 is MNHEY and CDR2 SMNVEV (reference sequence). The CDR3 length is 14 residues. CDR3 sequence reads: CASSFGQGNSPLHF. CDR3 nucleotides: TGTGCCAGCAGTTTCGGACAGGGTAATTCACCCCTCCACTTT.

The chain links TRBV6-6 to TRBJ2-7; TRBD1 matches at 7 bases. V shed 6 bases, J shed 2 bases, and the junction held 1 base outside the gene matches. This CDR3 has 12 residues. Germline V gene lookup returns CDR1 MNHNY and CDR2 SVGAGI (reference sequence). In nucleotides, the CDR3 is TGTGCCAGCAGCGGGACAGCCTACGAGCAGTACTTC. Translated: CASSGTAYEQYF.

The rearrangement joins TRBV30 to TRBJ1-1; D uncertain. The CDR3 is made up of 15 amino acids. The germline gives CDR1 GTSNPN, CDR2 SVGIG (reference sequence). Trimming removed 0 bases from V and 1 base from J, with 12 bases in between. The CDR3 sequence: CAWSVLSSRNTEAFF. Here the CDR3 DNA reads TGTGCCTGGAGTGTACTTTCCAGCAGGAACACTGAAGCTTTCTTT.

The chain joins TRBV29-1 to TRBJ1-3, with 9 nucleotides matching TRBD1. Losses at the gene ends were 3 bases for V and 3 bases for J; bases not matched to a gene: 3. This CDR3 has 14 residues. The germline CDR1 and CDR2 sequences are SQVTM and ANQGSEA. CDR3 DNA sequence: TGCAGCGTTGAGGGACAGGGCCGTGGAAACACCATATATTTT. As protein: CSVEGQGRGNTIYF.